The 25 T cell receptor beta chains below were found in one sample sequenced in a study of siplizumab effects on memory and regulatory T cells. Sequencing was performed with immunoSEQ multiplex PCR; in TCRdb, only in-frame clones are kept and a portion is missing. The sample shows about 100,000 clones, about 93% of them seen only once. Material for sequencing was Tregs sorted from blood. All receptors come from a human donor in good health.

The chain is built from TRBV29-1 and TRBJ1-1; possible D gene TRBD1, 6 bases. Germline CDR1 and CDR2: SQVTM and ANQGSEA. V lost 7 bases and J lost 7, with 16 bases in between. CDR3 length equals 12 residues. Written as DNA, the CDR3 is TGCAGCGGACAGGAGTGGGAGGATGAAGCTTTCTTT. Translation gives CSGQEWEDEAFF.

The chain has TRBV28 and TRBJ1-3; no definite D call. The CDR3 covers 13 residues. V lost 9 bases and J lost 5, with 14 bases in between. Germline V lookup: CDR1 MDHEN, CDR2 SYDVKM. The CDR3 loop is CASSERNRNTIYF. Written as DNA, the CDR3 is TGTGCCAGTTCGGAACGAAACAGAAACACCATATATTTT.

The V gene is TRBV19, the J gene TRBJ1-1; 7 bases map to TRBD1. The CDR3 sequence is 15 residues long. The germline V gene has CDR1 LNHDA and CDR2 SQIVND (reference sequence). Unmatched junction bases numbered 6, after V lost 5 bases and J lost 0 bases. The CDR3: CASSLGGLVNTEAFF. CDR3 sequence (DNA): TGTGCCAGTAGTCTAGGGGGCTTGGTGAACACTGAAGCTTTCTTT. Filled out from reference TRBV19 and TRBJ1-1, the complete variable domain reads DGGITQSPKYLFRKEGQNVTLSCEQNLNHDAMYWYRQDPGQGLRLIYYSQIVNDFQKGDIAEGYSVSREKKESFPLTVTSAQKNPTAFYLCASSLGGLVNTEAFFGQGTRLTVV.

This clone has just one count. The CDR3 bases are TGTGCCAGCAGACGGACAGGGGCCGTGAACACTGAAGCTTTCTTT. This encodes CASRRTGAVNTEAFF. This chain joins TRBV6-6 and TRBJ1-1; 9 bases line up with TRBD1. CDR1 and CDR2 (germline): MNHNY, SVGAGI (reference sequence). Germline trimming cut 6 bases from V and 0 bases from J; bases unmatched to any gene: 5. The CDR3 has 15 amino acids.

The chain's CDR3 is CASSLKGSGNNEKLFF. CDR3 DNA sequence: TGTGCCAGCAGCTTGAAGGGATCCGGCAATAATGAAAAACTGTTTTTT. V and J are TRBV5-6 and TRBJ1-4; D unclear. This CDR3 has 16 amino acids. V lost 1 base and J 4 bases, leaving 14 bases between the germline ends. Germline CDR1 and CDR2: SGHDT and YYEEEE. The whole variable domain, remainder taken from reference TRBV5-6 and TRBJ1-4, is DAGVTQSPTHLIKTRGQQVTLRCSPKSGHDTVSWYQQALGQGPQFIFQYYEEEERQRGNFPDRFSGHQFPNYSSELNVNALLLGDSALYLCASSLKGSGNNEKLFFGSGTQLSVL.

This CDR3 reads CASSFLRLGAYNEQFF. The DNA for the CDR3 is TGTGCCAGCAGTTTTCTTAGGCTAGGCGCTTACAATGAGCAGTTCTTC. This chain uses TRBV28 with TRBJ2-1, with D hard to call. Trimming pared 3 bases from V and 4 bases from J, leaving 16 bases between. Germline CDR1 is MDHEN and CDR2 is SYDVKM. The length of the CDR3 is 16 residues.

The rearrangement uses TRBV14 and TRBJ2-7; 7 bases line up with TRBD1. Germline trimming cut 6 bases from V and 5 bases from J; bases unmatched to any gene: 13. This CDR3 contains 15 residues. Per the germline V gene, CDR1 is SGHDN and CDR2 is FVKESK. As DNA, the CDR3 is TGTGCCAGCAGTCAAATCGGGACCGGACAGGACGAGCAGTACTTC. Its protein is CASSQIGTGQDEQYF.

The chain recombines TRBV29-1 with TRBJ1-3; 7 bases agree with TRBD1. The length of the CDR3 is 13 residues. Germline loops: CDR1 SQVTM, CDR2 ANQGSEA. CDR3 bases: TGCAGGAAGAGGACAGGATCTGGAAACACCATATATTTT. As protein: CRKRTGSGNTIYF.

The chain carries TRBV19 and TRBJ1-5, with 7 bases fitting TRBD1. The CDR3 is 15 amino acids. CDR1 is LNHDA, CDR2 SQIVND, per germline (reference sequence). Germline trimming cut 6 bases from V and 2 bases from J; bases unmatched to any gene: 7. The CDR3 reads CASRPPGQRNQPQHF. The DNA for the CDR3 is TGTGCCAGTAGGCCCCCGGGACAGCGCAATCAGCCCCAGCATTTT.

This rearrangement joins TRBV11-1 to TRBJ2-7; 9 bases map to TRBD2. The CDR3 runs to 14 residues. Germline values: CDR1 SGHAT, CDR2 FQDESV (reference sequence). Trimming removed 1 base from V and 6 bases from J; junction bases left unmatched: 4. CDR3: CASSLGTSASEQYF. CDR3 DNA sequence: TGTGCCAGCAGCTTAGGGACTAGCGCTTCCGAGCAGTACTTC. The entire variable domain, with the rest obtained from reference TRBV11-1 and TRBJ2-7, is as follows: EAEVAQSPRYKITEKSQAVAFWCDPISGHATLYWYRQILGQGPELLVQFQDESVVDDSQLPKDRFSAERLKGVDSTLKIQPAELGDSAMYLCASSLGTSASEQYFGPGTRLTVT.

The V call is TRBV7-2, the J call TRBJ2-7, with D possibly matching TRBD2 (6 bases). The germline V gene has CDR1 SGHTA and CDR2 FQGNSA. CDR3 length equals 12 residues. V dropped 4 bases and J dropped 4 bases, with 8 bases sitting between them. CDR3 sequence (DNA): TGTGCCAGCAGCTACGGGGGTTACGAGCAGTACTTC. Amino acid sequence: CASSYGGYEQYF.

V is TRBV11-2 and J is TRBJ2-2, with TRBD1 matching over 7 bases. After removal of 5 bases from V and 4 bases from J, the junction contained 4 bases not matched to a gene. Germline V gene data show CDR1 as SGHAT and CDR2 as FQNNGV. This CDR3 has 14 amino acids. This CDR3 reads CASSVRQGTGELFF. The CDR3 coding sequence is TGTGCCAGCAGCGTTAGACAGGGCACCGGGGAGCTGTTTTTT.

The chain carries TRBV19 and TRBJ2-2; perhaps TRBD1 as D (5 bases). The CDR3 contains 15 residues. V was trimmed by 3 bases and J by 5 bases, leaving 13 bases between them. Germline V gene lookup returns CDR1 LNHDA and CDR2 SQIVND (reference sequence). The CDR3 region is CASSIRQLATGELFF. The CDR3 nucleotides read TGTGCCAGTAGTATCAGACAGTTGGCGACCGGGGAGCTGTTTTTT.

J is TRBJ1-2 and V is TRBV28; D might be TRBD1 (6 bases). This CDR3 spans 14 amino acids. V was pared by 5 bases and J by 2 bases, with 12 bases between. The germline V gene has CDR1 MDHEN and CDR2 SYDVKM. The CDR3 coding sequence is TGTGCCAGCAGTATGGGACATCAGAACTATGGCTACACCTTC. It encodes CASSMGHQNYGYTF.

V usage is TRBV11-2 and J usage is TRBJ2-1; D possibly corresponds to TRBD1 (6 bases). Germline values: CDR1 SGHAT, CDR2 FQNNGV. Trimming stripped 2 bases from V and 10 bases from J, with 18 bases between. The CDR3 spans 15 residues. This CDR3 is CASSLMTGLRREQFF. The CDR3 DNA sequence: TGTGCCAGCAGCTTAATGACAGGTTTACGGAGGGAGCAGTTCTTC. Looking up the rest from reference TRBV11-2 and TRBJ2-1 gives the full variable domain: EAGVAQSPRYKIIEKRQSVAFWCNPISGHATLYWYQQILGQGPKLLIQFQNNGVVDDSQLPKDRFSAERLKGVDSTLKIQPAKLEDSAVYLCASSLMTGLRREQFFGPGTRLTVL.

V gene TRBV5-1 combines with J gene TRBJ2-1; D ambiguous. The CDR3 contains 14 residues. Germline values: CDR1 SGHRS, CDR2 YFSETQ. Trimming removed 0 bases at V and 7 bases at J, with 11 bases between. CDR3 amino acids: CASSLAITGNEQFF. Here the CDR3 DNA reads TGCGCCAGCAGCTTGGCCATCACGGGTAATGAGCAGTTCTTC.

J is TRBJ1-2 and V is TRBV9; maybe TRBD1 (6 bases). The CDR3 extends over 15 amino acids. Trimming cost V 4 bases and J 9 bases, with 22 bases left between them. In germline, CDR1 is SGDLS, CDR2 YYNGEE. CDR3 nucleotide sequence: TGTGCCAGCAGCCCCCCCGGAGAACAGGGTCCGCGCTACACCTTC. This sequence encodes CASSPPGEQGPRYTF.

The chain's CDR3 is CASSGQGNTEAFF. CDR3 DNA sequence: TGTGCCAGCAGTGGACAGGGGAACACTGAAGCTTTCTTT. The chain is built from TRBV6-1 and TRBJ1-1, with TRBD1 identical over 7 bases. From germline, CDR1 is MNHNS and CDR2 SASEGT. J was trimmed by 1 base and V by 4 bases; bases with no gene match: 0. The CDR3 totals 13 residues.

The rearrangement joins TRBV5-1 to TRBJ2-5; no clear D gene. Germline V lookup: CDR1 SGHRS, CDR2 YFSETQ. Trimming took off 7 bases at V and 4 bases at J, with 14 bases between the two ends. The CDR3 totals 13 residues. In nucleotides, the CDR3 is TGCGCCAGCTTTCGCAGCTTTGGAGAGACCCAGTACTTC. It translates to CASFRSFGETQYF. The variable domain in full, completed from reference TRBV5-1 and TRBJ2-5, reads KAGVTQTPRYLIKTRGQQVTLSCSPISGHRSVSWYQQTPGQGLQFLFEYFSETQRNKGNFPGRFSGRQFSNSRSEMNVSTLELGDSALYLCASFRSFGETQYFGPGTRLLVL.

V is TRBV27 and J is TRBJ2-7, with 8 bases identical to TRBD2. CDR1 is MNHEY, CDR2 SMNVEV, per germline (reference sequence). The CDR3 has 15 amino acids. Trimming took 5 bases from V and 4 from J; bases not matched to a gene: 10. The CDR3 sequence is CASSRNPGGPYEQYF. Written as DNA, the CDR3 is TGTGCCAGCAGTCGCAACCCGGGAGGGCCTTACGAGCAGTACTTC.

This rearrangement joins TRBV27 to TRBJ2-1; D is uncertain. The V end lost 1 base, the J end lost 7 bases, and 5 bases lay between the germline ends. Looked up from germline, CDR1 is MNHEY and CDR2 is SMNVEV (reference sequence). The CDR3 sequence is 12 residues long. CDR3 region: CASSLLGNEQFF. The CDR3 region has the DNA TGTGCCAGCAGTTTATTAGGTAATGAGCAGTTCTTC.

This clone was observed a few times. This sequence joins TRBV6-5 and TRBJ1-1; D unresolved. The V gene's germline CDR1 is MNHEY and CDR2 SVGAGI. The V end was cut by 8 bases, the J end by 0 bases, with 10 bases between. This CDR3 comprises 13 residues. CDR3 protein: CASWTRMNTEAFF. For the CDR3, the DNA is TGTGCCAGCTGGACCAGGATGAACACTGAAGCTTTCTTT.

This chain connects TRBV5-1 to TRBJ2-7; D is tentatively TRBD1 or TRBD2 (5 bases each). V lost 4 bases and J lost 2, with 10 bases in between. CDR1 SGHRS and CDR2 YFSETQ come from the germline V gene. The CDR3 runs to 13 residues. The DNA of the CDR3 is TGCGCCAGCAGCCGGGACGCTACCTACGAGCAGTACTTC. This gives the protein CASSRDATYEQYF. Full variable domain (remainder filled in from reference TRBV5-1 and TRBJ2-7): KAGVTQTPRYLIKTRGQQVTLSCSPISGHRSVSWYQQTPGQGLQFLFEYFSETQRNKGNFPGRFSGRQFSNSRSEMNVSTLELGDSALYLCASSRDATYEQYFGPGTRLTVT.

This chain uses TRBV30 with TRBJ2-1, with D perhaps matching TRBD2 (6 bases). The V gene lost 0 bases and the J gene lost 7 bases, with 10 bases spanning the gap. The germline CDR1 and CDR2 sequences are GTSNPN and SVGIG (reference sequence). This CDR3 spans 13 amino acids. CDR3 in amino acids: CAWSVGRENEQFF. CDR3 DNA sequence: TGTGCCTGGAGTGTAGGGCGGGAAAATGAGCAGTTCTTC.

The chain links TRBV5-1 to TRBJ2-6; weak D call: TRBD1 (5 bases). V was pared by 0 bases and J by 4 bases, with 17 bases between. The CDR3 is made up of 18 amino acids. CDR1 is SGHRS and CDR2 is YFSETQ in the germline V gene. Here the CDR3 DNA reads TGCGCCAGCAGCTTGGTCGCAGGGCGTTCGGGCGGGGCCAACGTCCTGACTTTC. Its translation is CASSLVAGRSGGANVLTF.